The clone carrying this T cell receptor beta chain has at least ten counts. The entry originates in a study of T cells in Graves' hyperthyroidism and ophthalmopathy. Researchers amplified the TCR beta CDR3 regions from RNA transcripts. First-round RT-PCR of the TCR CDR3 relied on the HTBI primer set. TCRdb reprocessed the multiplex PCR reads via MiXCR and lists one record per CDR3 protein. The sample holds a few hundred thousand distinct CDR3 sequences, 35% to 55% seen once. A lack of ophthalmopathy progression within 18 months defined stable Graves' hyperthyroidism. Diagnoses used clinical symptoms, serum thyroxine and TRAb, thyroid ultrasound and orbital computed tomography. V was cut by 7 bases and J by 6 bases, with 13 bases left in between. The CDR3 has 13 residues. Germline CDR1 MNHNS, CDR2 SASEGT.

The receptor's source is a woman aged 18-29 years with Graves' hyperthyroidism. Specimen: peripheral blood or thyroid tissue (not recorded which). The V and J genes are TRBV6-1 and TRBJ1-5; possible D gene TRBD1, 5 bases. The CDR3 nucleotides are TGTGCCAGCAACCTGGGGGATACTCAGCCCCAGCATTTT. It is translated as CASNLGDTQPQHF.